This entry is about one T cell receptor beta chain. The antigen is not known. The record originates from a study of CD4+ T cells in melanoma. Produced via immunoSEQ multiplex PCR; TCRdb's table is partial and in-frame only. Of around 130,000 clones listed, around 90% are singletons. Findings and limits, study-wide: In melanoma, neoantigen-specific CD4+ T cells reportedly differed in differentiation state. A reported correlation linked neoantigen-specific CD4+ T cells to CD8+, macrophage and B cell function.

This CDR3 region has 15 residues. The V and J ends lost 0 bases and 3 bases respectively, with 9 bases between them. Germline CDR1 reads SGHVS; CDR2 reads FQNEAQ. The TCR sequence derives from a human donor with melanoma. The chain joins TRBV7-8 to TRBJ1-5, with D hard to call. The CDR3 loop reads CASSLASTNNQPQHF. The CDR3 DNA sequence: TGTGCCAGCAGCTTAGCGAGTACAAACAATCAGCCCCAGCATTTT.